This T cell receptor (beta chain) is drawn from a study of T cells in Graves' hyperthyroidism and ophthalmopathy (dated by TCRdb to about 2019). Study-level background: Peripheral blood samples were taken at the time of initial diagnosis, prior to any treatment. TCR V-J signatures able to tell the groups apart were searched for in a discovery cohort of approximately 95 patients, of whom fewer than 45 had Graves' ophthalmopathy and roughly 58 had stable Graves' hyperthyroidism. Prospective prediction of ophthalmopathy was tested in an independent validation cohort consisting of 18 hyperthyroidism patients and some 16 patients who later progressed to ophthalmopathy. The 75 to 100 discovery patients were randomly split 7:3 into training and test sets. Thyroid tissue and blood T-cell repertoires from roughly 6 Graves' hyperthyroidism patients were also compared in the study. Once sampling was done, hyperthyroidism patients were given methimazole at a starting dose of 30 mg daily, whereas ophthalmopathy patients were given high-dose intravenous methylprednisolone. According to the paper, TCR Vbeta CDR3 sequencing was carried out on roughly 130 peripheral blood samples, which came from fewer than 50 ophthalmopathy, around 74 hyperthyroidism and around 17 progressor patients. What the study reported, not specific to this receptor: Most expanded thyroid clonotypes (frequency above 0.001) were also found in blood, which suggests that blood repertoires may mirror thyroid immune responses. During validation, the model predicted progression to ophthalmopathy a median of roughly 7.1 months ahead of onset, with 70.59% sensitivity and 72.22% specificity. Sample size was not statistically predetermined, and investigators were not blinded to group allocation. A model built on a 13 V-J signature distinguished ophthalmopathy from stable hyperthyroidism, reaching roughly 88% sensitivity and 81.08% specificity in cross-validation and 80%/75% in testing.

Spanning cysteine to phenylalanine, the CDR3 consists of 17 amino acids. The read is trimmed to its CDR3 DNA, 51 bases read in frame from base 1. CDR1 and CDR2 (SEHNR, FQNEAQ) derive from the germline V gene (reference sequence). V is trimmed back by 5 bases and J by 3 bases, and the junction contains 16 bases that no gene match accounts for. The table lists this clonotype with many counts. The antigen it binds to is not known. It has no much larger one-base neighbor in the sample; base qualities were not kept. TCR beta CDR3 regions were amplified from RNA transcripts. The first round of RT-PCR for the TCR CDR3 was performed with the HTBI primer set and the Qiagen OneStep RT-PCR kit. Libraries were constructed in a second round of multiplex PCR, after which size selection and purification were carried out. Libraries were sequenced paired-end with 100 bp reads on an Illumina HiSeq2000. Per the source publication's procedure: SOAPnuke was used to process the raw data, with reads discarded if the reads contained adapters or uncalled bases, had a mean Phred below 15, or lacked an exact constant-primer or identifier match. High-quality paired reads were merged with COPE v1.2.5, and unique nucleotide sequences were defined as clonotypes. MiTCR v1.1 was used to align the clonotypes against IMGT TRBV, TRBD and TRBJ reference segments. The analysis was restricted to V-J combinations with a frequency above 0.0001, which together covered roughly 99% of the repertoires. The TCS score was defined as the ratio of F50 (clonal expansion) to E x V (chaos), calculated using BLOSUM62-based TCRdist between CDR3 peptides within each V-J. Welch's t-statistics and random forest reduced 500 to 650 V-J features to 13, which were used in a naive Bayes classifier (R e1071). TCRdb ran its own pipeline on the public reads, namely fastp trimming at Q25 and MiXCR clone calling, and kept in-frame beta chains. Each entry merges the rows of one CDR3 protein and shows their most common DNA and genes. None of the V and J calls come from the authors' own analysis; TCRdb made them. Present in this sample are fewer than 650,000 distinct CDR3 sequences, approximately 15% of which were seen just once. The top ten clonotypes cover roughly 6.9% of the sample.

Moderately to severely active disease, a Clinical Activity Score of at least 3, a NOSPECS grade of at least 4, and a duration under 3 months were present in ophthalmopathy patients. Any patient with an uncontrolled infection, another autoimmune disease, pregnancy or lactation was excluded. Diagnoses relied on clinical symptoms, serum thyroxine and TRAb, thyroid ultrasound and orbital computed tomography. PBMCs were separated from 10 ml of fresh peripheral blood using Ficoll-Paque density gradient centrifugation. Total RNA was extracted using Trizol reagent, and RNA quality was assessed on an Agilent 2100 Bioanalyzer.

Input material: blood. The receptor's source is a woman aged 18-29 years with Graves' ophthalmopathy. This receptor chain uses TRBV7-9 and TRBJ2-7; 7 central nucleotides agree with TRBD1. The nucleotides are TGTGCCAGCAGCCCCCCCAAGGGGGCCCTCGGGTTCTACGAGCAGTACTTC. This translates into CASSPPKGALGFYEQYF.